This T cell receptor beta chain comes out of a study of cytomegalovirus exposure and HLA in healthy donors. Study information: In an earlier analysis, around 100 million unique TCR beta sequences were found from some 180 million T cells.

Researchers ran the PCR with 60 Vbeta and 13 Jbeta primers. Profiling relied on immunoSEQ multiplex PCR, and the TCRdb table lists in-frame clones only, not all of them. The sample lists 150,000 or so clones, approximately 73% occurring once. V shed 0 bases and J shed 3 bases, with 13 bases lying between them. Germline CDR1 is GTSNPN and CDR2 is SVGIG (reference sequence). The length of the CDR3 is 15 residues. The clonotype was recovered from a man between 25 and 39 years old in good health and CMV-seropositive. Sequences were obtained from PBMCs. The chain combines TRBV30 with TRBJ2-3; maybe TRBD2 (6 bases). The CDR3 nucleotides read TGTGCCTGGAGTGTAGGTTTGGACTATACAGATACGCAGTATTTT. It encodes CAWSVGLDYTDTQYF. Full variable domain (remainder filled in from reference TRBV30 and TRBJ2-3): SQTIHQWPATLVQPVGSPLSLECTVEGTSNPNLYWYRQAAGRGLQLLFYSVGIGQISSEVPQNLSASRPQDRQFILSSKKLLLSDSGFYLCAWSVGLDYTDTQYFGPGTRLTVL.